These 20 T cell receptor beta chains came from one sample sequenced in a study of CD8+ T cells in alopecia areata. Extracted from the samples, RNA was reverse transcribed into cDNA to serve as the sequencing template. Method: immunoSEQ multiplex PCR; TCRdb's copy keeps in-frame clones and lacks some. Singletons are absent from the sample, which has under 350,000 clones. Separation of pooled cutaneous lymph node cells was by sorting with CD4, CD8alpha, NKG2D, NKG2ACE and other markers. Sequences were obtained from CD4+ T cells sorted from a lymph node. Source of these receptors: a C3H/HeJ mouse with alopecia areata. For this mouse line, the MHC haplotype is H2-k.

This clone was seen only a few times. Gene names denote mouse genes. The CDR3 DNA, read in part, is TGTGCCAGCAGTGGGGACAGGGCT. This gives the protein CASSGDRA. The CDR3 as a whole reads CASSGDRAEQFF. This chain connects TRBV13-1 to TRBJ2-1; 8 bases map to TRBD1. The CDR3 end lies 4 residues beyond the end of the read and is filled in from the germline J gene. The CDR3 covers 12 residues. Germline V CDR1 and CDR2: NSHNY, SYGAGN.

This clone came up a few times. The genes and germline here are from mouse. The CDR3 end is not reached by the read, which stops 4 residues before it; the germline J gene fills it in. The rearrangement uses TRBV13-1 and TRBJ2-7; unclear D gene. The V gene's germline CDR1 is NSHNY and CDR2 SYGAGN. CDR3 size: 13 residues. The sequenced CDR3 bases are TGTGCCAGCAGTGATGAAGACAAATAT. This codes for CASSDEDKY. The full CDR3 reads CASSDEDKYEQYF.

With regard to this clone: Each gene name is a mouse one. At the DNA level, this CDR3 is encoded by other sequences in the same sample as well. The chain's CDR3 is CASRLGGQDTQYF. The CDR3 DNA, read in part, is TGTGCCAGCAGACTGGGGGGCCAAGAC. The chain employs TRBV19 and TRBJ2-5; 9 positions agree with TRBD2. From the germline J gene comes the end of the CDR3, since the read stops 4 residues before it. Germline CDR1 reads FNHDT; CDR2 reads SITEND (reference sequence). The CDR3 loop spans 13 amino acids. Trimming cost V 5 bases and J 2 bases; bases outside gene matches: 0.

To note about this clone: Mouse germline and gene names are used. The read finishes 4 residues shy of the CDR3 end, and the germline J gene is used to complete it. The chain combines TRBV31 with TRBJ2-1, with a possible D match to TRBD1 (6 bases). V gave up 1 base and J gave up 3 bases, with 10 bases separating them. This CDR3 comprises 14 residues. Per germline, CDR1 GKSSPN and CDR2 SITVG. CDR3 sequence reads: CAWSPGQSYAEQFF. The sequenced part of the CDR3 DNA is TGTGCCTGGAGTCCGGGACAATCCTATGCT. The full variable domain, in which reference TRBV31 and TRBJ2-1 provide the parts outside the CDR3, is AQTIHQWPVAEIKAVGSPLSLGCTIKGKSSPNLYWYWQATGGTLQQLFYSITVGQVESVVQLNLSASRPKDDQFILSTEKLLLSHSGFYLCAWSPGQSYAEQFFGPGTRLTVL.

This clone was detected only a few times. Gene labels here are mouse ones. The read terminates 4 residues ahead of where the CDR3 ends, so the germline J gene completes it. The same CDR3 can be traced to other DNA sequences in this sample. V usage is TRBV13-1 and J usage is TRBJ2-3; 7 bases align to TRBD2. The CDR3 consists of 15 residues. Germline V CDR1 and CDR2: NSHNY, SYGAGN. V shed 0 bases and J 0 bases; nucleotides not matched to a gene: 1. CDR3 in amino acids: CASSDVGGSAETLYF. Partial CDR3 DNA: TGTGCCAGCAGTGATGTTGGGGGGAGTGCAGAA.

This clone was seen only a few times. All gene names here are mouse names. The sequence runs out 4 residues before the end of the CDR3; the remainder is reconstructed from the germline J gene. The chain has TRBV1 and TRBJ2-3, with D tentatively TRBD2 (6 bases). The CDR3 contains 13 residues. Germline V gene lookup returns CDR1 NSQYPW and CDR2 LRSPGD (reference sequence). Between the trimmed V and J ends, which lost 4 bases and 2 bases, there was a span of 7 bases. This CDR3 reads CTCSVGVAETLYF. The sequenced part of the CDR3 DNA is TGCACCTGCAGTGTGGGGGTTGCAGAA.

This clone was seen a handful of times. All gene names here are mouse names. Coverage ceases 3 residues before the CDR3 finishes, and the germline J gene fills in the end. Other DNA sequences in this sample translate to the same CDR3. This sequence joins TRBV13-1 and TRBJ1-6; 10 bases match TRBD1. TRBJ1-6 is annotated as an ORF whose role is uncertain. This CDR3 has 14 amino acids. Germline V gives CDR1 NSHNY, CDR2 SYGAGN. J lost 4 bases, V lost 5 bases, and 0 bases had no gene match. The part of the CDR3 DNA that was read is TGTGCCAGCAGGGGACAGGGGTATAATTCGCCC. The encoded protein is CASRGQGYNSP. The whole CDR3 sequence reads CASRGQGYNSPLYF.

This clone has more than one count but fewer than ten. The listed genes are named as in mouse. The CDR3 loop is CASSRRTESYEQYF. The covered CDR3 bases are TGTGCCAGCAGCCGCCGGACAGAATCCTAT. The chain links TRBV5 to TRBJ2-7; D possibly corresponds to TRBD1 (6 bases). With the read ending 4 residues before the CDR3 end, the germline J gene is used to fill in that end. The CDR3 loop spans 14 amino acids. CDR1 and CDR2 from the germline V gene are LGHNA and YNLKQL (reference sequence). Between the trimmed V and J ends, which lost 4 bases and 1 base, there was a span of 11 bases.

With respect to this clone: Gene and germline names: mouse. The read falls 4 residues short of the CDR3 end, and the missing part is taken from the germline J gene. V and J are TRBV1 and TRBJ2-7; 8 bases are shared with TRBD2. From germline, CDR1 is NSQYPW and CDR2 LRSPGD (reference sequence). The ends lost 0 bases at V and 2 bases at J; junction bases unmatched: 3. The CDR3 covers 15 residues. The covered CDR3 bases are TGCACCTGCAGTGCAGATCCCTGGGGGGCCTAT. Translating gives CTCSADPWGAY. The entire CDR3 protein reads CTCSADPWGAYEQYF.

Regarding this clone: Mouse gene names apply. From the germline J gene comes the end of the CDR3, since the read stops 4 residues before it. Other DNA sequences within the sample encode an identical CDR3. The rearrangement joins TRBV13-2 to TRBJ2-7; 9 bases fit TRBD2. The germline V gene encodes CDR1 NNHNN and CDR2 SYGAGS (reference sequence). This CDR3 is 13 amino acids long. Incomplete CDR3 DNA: TGTGCCAGCGGTGGACTGGGGGATTAT. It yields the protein CASGGLGDY. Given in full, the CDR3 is CASGGLGDYEQYF.

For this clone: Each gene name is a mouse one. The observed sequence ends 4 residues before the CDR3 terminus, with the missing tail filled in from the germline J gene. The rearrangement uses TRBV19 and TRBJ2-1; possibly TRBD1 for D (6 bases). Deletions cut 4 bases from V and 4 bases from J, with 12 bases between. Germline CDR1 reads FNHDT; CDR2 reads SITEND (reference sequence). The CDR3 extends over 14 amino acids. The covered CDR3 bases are TGTGCCAGCAGTCCAACAGGGTTATATGCT. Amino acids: CASSPTGLYA. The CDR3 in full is CASSPTGLYAEQFF.

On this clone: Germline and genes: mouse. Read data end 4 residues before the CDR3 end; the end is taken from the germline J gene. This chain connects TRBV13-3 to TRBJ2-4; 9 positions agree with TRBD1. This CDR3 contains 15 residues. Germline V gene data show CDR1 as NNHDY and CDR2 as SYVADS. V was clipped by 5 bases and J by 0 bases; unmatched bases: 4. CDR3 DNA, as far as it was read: TGTGCCAGCAGCCGGGACAGGGTTAGTCAAAAC. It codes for CASSRDRVSQN. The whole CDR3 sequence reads CASSRDRVSQNTLYF.

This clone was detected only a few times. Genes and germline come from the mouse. The chain's CDR3 is CASTRQSSYEQYF. The CDR3 bases that were read are TGTGCCAGCACCCGACAGAGCTCCTAT. This chain connects TRBV19 to TRBJ2-7; a weak D match, TRBD1 (5 bases). The CDR3 extends 4 residues past the end of the read, so its final part is completed from the germline J gene. Germline V gene sequence: CDR1 FNHDT, CDR2 SITEND (reference sequence). The V gene lost 6 bases and the J gene lost 0 bases, with 10 bases spanning the gap. The CDR3 extends over 13 amino acids.

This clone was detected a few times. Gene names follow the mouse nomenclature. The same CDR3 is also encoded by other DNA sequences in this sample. CDR3 bases read: TGTGCCAGCAGTGGGACAGGGAAC. The encoded protein is CASSGTGN. The CDR3 reads in full as CASSGTGNTLYF. The rearrangement links TRBV13-1 to TRBJ2-4; 8 bases align to TRBD1. The CDR3 goes on 4 residues after the read ends, and that part is filled in from the germline J gene. The CDR3 loop spans 12 amino acids. The germline CDR1 and CDR2 sequences are NSHNY and SYGAGN.

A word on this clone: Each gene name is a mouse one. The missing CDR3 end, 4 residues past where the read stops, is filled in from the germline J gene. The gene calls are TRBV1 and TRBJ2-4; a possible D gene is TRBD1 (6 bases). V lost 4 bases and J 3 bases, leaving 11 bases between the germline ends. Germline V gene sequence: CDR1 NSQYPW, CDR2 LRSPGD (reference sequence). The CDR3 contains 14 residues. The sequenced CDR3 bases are TGCACCTGCAGTGTCTCGGGACACCAAAAC. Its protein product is CTCSVSGHQN. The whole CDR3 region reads CTCSVSGHQNTLYF.

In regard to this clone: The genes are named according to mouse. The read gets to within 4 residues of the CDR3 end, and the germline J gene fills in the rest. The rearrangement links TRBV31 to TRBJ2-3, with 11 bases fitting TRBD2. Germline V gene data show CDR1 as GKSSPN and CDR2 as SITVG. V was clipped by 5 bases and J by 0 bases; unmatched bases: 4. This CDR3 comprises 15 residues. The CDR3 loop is CAWGLGGYSAETLYF. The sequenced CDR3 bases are TGTGCCTGGGGACTGGGGGGCTATAGTGCAGAA. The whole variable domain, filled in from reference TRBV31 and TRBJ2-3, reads AQTIHQWPVAEIKAVGSPLSLGCTIKGKSSPNLYWYWQATGGTLQQLFYSITVGQVESVVQLNLSASRPKDDQFILSTEKLLLSHSGFYLCAWGLGGYSAETLYFGSGTRLTVL.

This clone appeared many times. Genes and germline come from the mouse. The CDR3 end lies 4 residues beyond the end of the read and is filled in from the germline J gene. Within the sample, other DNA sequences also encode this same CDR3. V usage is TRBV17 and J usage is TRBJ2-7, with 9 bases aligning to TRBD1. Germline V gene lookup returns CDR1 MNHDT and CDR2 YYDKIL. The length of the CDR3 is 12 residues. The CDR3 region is CASSGTGYEQYF. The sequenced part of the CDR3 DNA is TGTGCTAGCAGTGGGACAGGGTAT.

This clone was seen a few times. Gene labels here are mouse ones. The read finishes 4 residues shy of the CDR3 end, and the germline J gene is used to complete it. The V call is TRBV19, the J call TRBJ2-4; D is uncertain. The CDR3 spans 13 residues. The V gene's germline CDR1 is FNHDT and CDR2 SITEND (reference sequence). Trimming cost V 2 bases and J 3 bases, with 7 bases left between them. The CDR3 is CASSIRFQNTLYF. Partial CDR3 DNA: TGTGCCAGCAGTATTAGGTTCCAAAAC.

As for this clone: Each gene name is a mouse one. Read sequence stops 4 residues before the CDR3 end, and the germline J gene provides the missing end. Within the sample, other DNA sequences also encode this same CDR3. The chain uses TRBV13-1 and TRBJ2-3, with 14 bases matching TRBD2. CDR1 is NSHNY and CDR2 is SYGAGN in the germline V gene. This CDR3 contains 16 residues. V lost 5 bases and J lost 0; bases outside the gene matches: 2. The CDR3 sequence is CASSGTGGASAETLYF. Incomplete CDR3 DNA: TGTGCCAGCAGCGGGACTGGGGGGGCTAGTGCAGAA.

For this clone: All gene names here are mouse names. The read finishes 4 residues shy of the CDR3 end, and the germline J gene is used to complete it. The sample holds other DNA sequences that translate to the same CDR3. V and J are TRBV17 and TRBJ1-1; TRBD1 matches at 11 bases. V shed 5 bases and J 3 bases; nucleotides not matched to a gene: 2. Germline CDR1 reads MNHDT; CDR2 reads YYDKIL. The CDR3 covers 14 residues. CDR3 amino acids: CASSGTGGYTEVFF. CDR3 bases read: TGTGCTAGCAGTGGGACAGGGGGGTACACA.